A selection of T cell receptor beta chains follows, all from one sample in a study of cytotoxic CD8 clonotypes in ibrutinib-treated CLL. Sequencing was performed with immunoSEQ multiplex PCR; in TCRdb, only in-frame clones are kept and a portion is missing. The data show over 200,000 clones, 75% to 85% seen once. The starting material was PBMCs, obtained after 12 months of ibrutinib treatment. The receptor set was obtained from a human donor with chronic lymphocytic leukemia. CDR3s include the opening cysteine and the closing phenylalanine or tryptophan. A D gene is named only where the DNA matches it firmly. Rows may omit the clone size; those that give it use once, few, many or a size class.

V gene	D gene	clone size	J gene	CDR3 protein	CDR3 DNA
TRBV11-2	-	few	TRBJ1-1	CASSLYGTSNTEAFF	TGTGCCAGCAGCTTGTACGGGACATCGAACACTGAAGCTTTCTTT
TRBV7-8	-	-	TRBJ1-1	CASRQLGGNTEAFF	TGTGCCAGCAGACAGCTGGGAGGGAACACTGAAGCTTTCTTT
TRBV11-1	-	-	TRBJ2-7	CASSQTVYEQYF	TGTGCCAGCAGCCAGACAGTCTACGAGCAGTACTTC
TRBV7-8	TRBD2	once	TRBJ2-5	CASSLATRGLAGGKETQYF	TGTGCCAGCAGCCTCGCCACGCGGGGACTAGCGGGGGGAAAAGAGACCCAGTACTTC
TRBV5-6	-	few	TRBJ1-2	CASSLISGASGYTF	TGTGCCAGCAGCTTGATCTCAGGGGCGAGCGGCTACACCTTC
TRBV9	-	-	TRBJ2-1	CASSAQTLGNEQFF	TGTGCCAGCAGCGCCCAAACCTTGGGGAATGAGCAGTTCTTC
TRBV7-8	-	-	TRBJ2-2	CASSILGSPGELFF	TGTGCCAGCAGCATTCTAGGCTCGCCCGGGGAGCTGTTTTTT
TRBV5-6	-	-	TRBJ2-7	CASSLGRGPREQYF	TGTGCCAGCAGCTTGGGACGCGGGCCTCGGGAGCAGTACTTC
TRBV4-2	-	once	TRBJ2-3	CASSQDIGGGRFTDTQYF	TGTGCCAGCAGCCAAGATATTGGGGGGGGGCGTTTTACAGATACGCAGTATTTT
TRBV6-1	-	few	TRBJ1-2	CASSEALAYLDGYTF	TGTGCCAGCAGTGAAGCGCTTGCCTATTTGGATGGCTACACCTTC
TRBV27	TRBD2	-	TRBJ2-5	CASSTPTSGGWETQYF	TGTGCCAGCAGTACTCCAACTAGCGGGGGGTGGGAGACCCAGTACTTC
TRBV9	-	-	TRBJ2-4	CASSVEGQGHIQYF	TGTGCCAGCAGCGTAGAAGGGCAGGGACACATTCAGTACTTC
TRBV5-1	TRBD2	-	TRBJ2-1	CASSFGGSVYNEQFF	TGCGCCAGCAGCTTTGGCGGGAGTGTCTACAATGAGCAGTTCTTC
TRBV5-4	TRBD2	once	TRBJ2-7	CASSLGLAGVEQYF	TGTGCCAGCAGCTTGGGACTAGCGGGAGTCGAGCAGTACTTC
TRBV15	-	-	TRBJ1-5	CATSRVPVIKTDGQPQHF	TGTGCCACCAGCAGAGTTCCCGTTATCAAGACAGATGGTCAGCCCCAGCATTTT
TRBV11-2	-	-	TRBJ2-5	CASSLPGEGRTQYF	TGTGCCAGCAGCTTACCAGGGGAGGGTCGGACCCAGTACTTC
TRBV5-1	-	-	TRBJ1-2	CASSSGVQDYGYTF	TGCGCCAGCAGCTCCGGGGTGCAAGACTATGGCTACACCTTC
TRBV29-1	-	-	TRBJ1-1	CSVGGSTEAFF	TGCAGCGTTGGGGGGTCCACTGAAGCTTTCTTT
TRBV29-1	-	-	TRBJ1-1	CSVGQNTEAFF	TGCAGCGTTGGACAGAACACTGAAGCTTTCTTT
TRBV28	-	once	TRBJ2-7	CASSYPDRNYEQYF	TGTGCCAGCAGTTACCCGGACCGAAACTACGAGCAGTACTTC
TRBV11-2	-	-	TRBJ1-5	CASSFTEDQPQHF	TGTGCCAGCAGCTTCACAGAGGATCAGCCCCAGCATTTT